The entry below describes one T cell receptor beta chain. The antigen is undetermined. MiXCR, applied by TCRdb to the RACE reads, yields one record per CDR3 protein. The table lists some 110,000 distinct CDR3 sequences, less than 35% of them singletons. Time point here: patch test 3, about 24 weeks after DPC sensitization. The treatment denotes: therapeutic diphenylcyclopropenone sensitization with weekly scalp DPC. Alopecia patients, 18 to 70 years old and DPC-suitable, served as donors. Whole blood that had not been fractionated was the source of extracted total RNA. This specimen belongs to a study of human T cells and chemical hapten exposure. Whole-study context: During the roughly 25-week study period, patients had diphenylcyclopropenone applied to the scalp every week.

Findings and limits, study-wide: Expanded TCR counts at PT1 went up together with patch test score, a positive correlation.

The sequence was collected from a man between 35 and 55 years old with alopecia areata. Some clones in this sample may be carry-over from other donors' samples. The sample here was whole blood, taken in connection with sensitization to the hapten diphenylcyclopropenone (DPC).

The CDR3 loop reads CAWSVPNSLKAFF. CDR3 bases: TGTGCCTGGAGTGTACCAAACAGCCTTAAAGCTTTCTTT. The chain uses TRBV30 and TRBJ1-1; D gene uncertain. V lost 0 bases and J 9 bases, leaving 14 bases between the germline ends. The CDR3 contains 13 residues. Germline CDR1 and CDR2: GTSNPN and SVGIG (reference sequence). Filled out from reference TRBV30 and TRBJ1-1, the complete variable domain reads SQTIHQWPATLVQPVGSPLSLECTVEGTSNPNLYWYRQAAGRGLQLLFYSVGIGQISSEVPQNLSASRPQDRQFILSSKKLLLSDSGFYLCAWSVPNSLKAFFGQGTRLTVV.